This TCR beta chain stems from a study of blood T cell repertoires in COVID-19. Study at large: Acute and convalescent COVID-19 samples came from the United States, Italy and Spain. The cDNA or gDNA used as material had been derived from T cells, B-cell-depleted T cells, or PBMCs.

Only in-frame clones appear in the TCRdb table, and some are missing; sequencing was by immunoSEQ multiplex PCR. The sample carries 200,000 to 250,000 clones, 65% to 85% recorded once. Germline values: CDR1 SQVTM, CDR2 ANQGSEA. The CDR3 loop spans 13 amino acids. Cohorts were assigned according to the clinical history that participants reported. Recovered participants had two consecutive negative NP/OP PCR tests, healthcare professional clearance, or symptom resolution. Sequencing was done on a sample of PBMCs or T cells enriched from blood (not recorded which). This TCR derives from a woman aged 55-69 years who had recovered from COVID-19. The V gene is TRBV29-1, the J gene TRBJ2-3; TRBD1 matches 9 bases. This CDR3 reads CTVGDRVADTQYF. CDR3 nucleotides: TGCACGGTTGGGGACAGGGTCGCAGATACGCAGTATTTT.